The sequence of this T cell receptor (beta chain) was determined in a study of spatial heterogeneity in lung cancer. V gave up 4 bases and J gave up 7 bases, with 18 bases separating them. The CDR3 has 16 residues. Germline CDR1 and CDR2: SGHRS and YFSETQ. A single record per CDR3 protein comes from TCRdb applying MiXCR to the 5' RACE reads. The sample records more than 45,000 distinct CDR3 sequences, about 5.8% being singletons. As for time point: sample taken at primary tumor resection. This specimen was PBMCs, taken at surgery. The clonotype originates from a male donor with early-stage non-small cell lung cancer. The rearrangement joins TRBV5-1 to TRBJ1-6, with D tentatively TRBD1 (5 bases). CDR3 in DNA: TGCGCCAGCAGCCGGGCAGGTGCCCGGGGGAATTCACCCCTCCACTTT. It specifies CASSRAGARGNSPLHF.